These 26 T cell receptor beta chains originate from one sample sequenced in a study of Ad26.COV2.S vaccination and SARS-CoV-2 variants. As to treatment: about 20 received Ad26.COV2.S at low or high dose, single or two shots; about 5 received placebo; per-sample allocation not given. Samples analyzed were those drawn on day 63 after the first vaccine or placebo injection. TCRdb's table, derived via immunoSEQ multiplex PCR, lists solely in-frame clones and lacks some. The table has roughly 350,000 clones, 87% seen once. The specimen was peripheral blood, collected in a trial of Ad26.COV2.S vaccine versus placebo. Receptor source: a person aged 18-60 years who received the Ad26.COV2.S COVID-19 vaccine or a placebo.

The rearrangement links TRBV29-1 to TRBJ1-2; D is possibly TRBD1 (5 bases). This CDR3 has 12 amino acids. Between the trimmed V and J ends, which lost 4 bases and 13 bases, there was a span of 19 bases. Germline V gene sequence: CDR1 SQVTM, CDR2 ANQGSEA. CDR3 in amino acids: CSVGGFGTSGTF. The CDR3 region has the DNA TGCAGCGTTGGTGGATTTGGGACTTCAGGCACCTTC.

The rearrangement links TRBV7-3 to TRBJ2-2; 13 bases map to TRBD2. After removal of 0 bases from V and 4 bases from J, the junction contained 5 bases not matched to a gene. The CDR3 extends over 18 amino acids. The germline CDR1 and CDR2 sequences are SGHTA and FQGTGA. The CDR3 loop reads CASSLTRTSGGPTGELFF. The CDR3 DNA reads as TGTGCCAGCAGCTTAACCCGGACTAGCGGGGGCCCCACCGGGGAGCTGTTTTTT.

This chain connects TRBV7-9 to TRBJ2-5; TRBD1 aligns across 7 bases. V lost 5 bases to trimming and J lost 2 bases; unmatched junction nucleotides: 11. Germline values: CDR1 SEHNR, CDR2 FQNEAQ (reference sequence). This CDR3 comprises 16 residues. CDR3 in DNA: TGTGCCAGCAGCCGACGGACAGGTCCCCAACAAGAGACCCAGTACTTC. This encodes CASSRRTGPQQETQYF.

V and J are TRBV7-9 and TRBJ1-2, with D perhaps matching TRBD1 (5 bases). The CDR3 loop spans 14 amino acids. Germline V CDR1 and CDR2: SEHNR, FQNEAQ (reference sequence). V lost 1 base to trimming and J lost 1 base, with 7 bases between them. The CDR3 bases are TGTGCCAGCAGCTTAGGGGGGATTAACTATGGCTACACCTTC. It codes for CASSLGGINYGYTF. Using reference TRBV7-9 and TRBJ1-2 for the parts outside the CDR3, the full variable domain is DTGVSQNPRHKITKRGQNVTFRCDPISEHNRLYWYRQTLGQGPEFLTYFQNEAQLEKSRLLSDRFSAERPKGSFSTLEIQRTEQGDSAMYLCASSLGGINYGYTFGSGTRLTVV.

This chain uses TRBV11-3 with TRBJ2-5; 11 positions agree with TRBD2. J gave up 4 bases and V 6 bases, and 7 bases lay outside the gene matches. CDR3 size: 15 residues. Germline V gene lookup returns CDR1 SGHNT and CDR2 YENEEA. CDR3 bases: TGTGCCAGCAGTTTTAGCGGGGGGGGACGAGAGACCCAGTACTTC. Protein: CASSFSGGGRETQYF.

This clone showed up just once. CDR3 DNA: TGTGCCAGCAGTTACGCCGTGGGGGGTGGGCAGCCCCAGCATTTT. Residues: CASSYAVGGGQPQHF. This rearrangement joins TRBV6-5 to TRBJ1-5; D perhaps matches TRBD1 (5 bases). Germline lookup yields CDR1 MNHEY and CDR2 SVGAGI. This CDR3 spans 15 amino acids. V lost 2 bases and J 7 bases, leaving 15 bases between the germline ends.

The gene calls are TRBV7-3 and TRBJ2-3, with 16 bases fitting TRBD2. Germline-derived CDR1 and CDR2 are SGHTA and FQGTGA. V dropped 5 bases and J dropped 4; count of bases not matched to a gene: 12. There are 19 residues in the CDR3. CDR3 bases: TGTGCCAGCAGCCCACTACCCGGGACTAGCGGGGGGGAAGCAGATACGCAGTATTTT. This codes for CASSPLPGTSGGEADTQYF.

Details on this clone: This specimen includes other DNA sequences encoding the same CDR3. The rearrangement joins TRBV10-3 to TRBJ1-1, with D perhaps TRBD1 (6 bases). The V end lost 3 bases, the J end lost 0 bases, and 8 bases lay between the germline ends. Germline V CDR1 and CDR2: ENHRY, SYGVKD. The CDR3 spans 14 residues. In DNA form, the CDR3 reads TGTGCCATCAGTGATCAGGGGTTGAACACTGAAGCTTTCTTT. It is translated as CAISDQGLNTEAFF.

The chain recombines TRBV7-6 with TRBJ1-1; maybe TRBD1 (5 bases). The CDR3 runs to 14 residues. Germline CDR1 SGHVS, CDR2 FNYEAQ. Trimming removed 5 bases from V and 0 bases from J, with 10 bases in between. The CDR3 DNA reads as TGTGCCAGCAGCCCGACAGATATGAACACTGAAGCTTTCTTT. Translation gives CASSPTDMNTEAFF.

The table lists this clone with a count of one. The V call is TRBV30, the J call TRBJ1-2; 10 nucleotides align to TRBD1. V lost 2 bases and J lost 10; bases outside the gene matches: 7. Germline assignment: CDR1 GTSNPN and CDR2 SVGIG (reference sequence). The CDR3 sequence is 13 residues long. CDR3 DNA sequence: TGTGCCTGGAGTTTCGGGACAGGGGATGACTACACCTTC. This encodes CAWSFGTGDDYTF.

CDR3 loop: CASSLSVGGPMNTEAFF. The CDR3 region has the DNA TGTGCCAGCAGCTTGAGTGTTGGCGGACCAATGAACACTGAAGCTTTCTTT. The rearrangement uses TRBV5-5 and TRBJ1-1, with D uncertain. V was clipped by 1 base and J by 0 bases, with 16 bases between them. CDR1 is SGHKS and CDR2 is YYEKEE in the germline V gene (reference sequence). This CDR3 has 17 residues. The full variable domain, with the rest looked up from reference TRBV5-5 and TRBJ1-1, is DAGVTQSPTHLIKTRGQQVTLRCSPISGHKSVSWYQQVLGQGPQFIFQYYEKEERGRGNFPDRFSARQFPNYSSELNVNALLLGDSALYLCASSLSVGGPMNTEAFFGQGTRLTVV.

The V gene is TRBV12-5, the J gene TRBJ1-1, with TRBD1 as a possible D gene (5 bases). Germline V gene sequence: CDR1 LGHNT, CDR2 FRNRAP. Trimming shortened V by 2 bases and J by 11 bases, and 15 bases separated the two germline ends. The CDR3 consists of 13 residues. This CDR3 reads CASGLPPYKGAFF. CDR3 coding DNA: TGTGCTAGTGGTTTGCCCCCGTACAAGGGGGCTTTCTTT. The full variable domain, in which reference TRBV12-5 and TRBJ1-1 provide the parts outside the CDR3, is DARVTQTPRHKVTEMGQEVTMRCQPILGHNTVFWYRQTMMQGLELLAYFRNRAPLDDSGMPKDRFSAEMPDATLATLKIQPSEPRDSAVYFCASGLPPYKGAFFGQGTRLTVV.

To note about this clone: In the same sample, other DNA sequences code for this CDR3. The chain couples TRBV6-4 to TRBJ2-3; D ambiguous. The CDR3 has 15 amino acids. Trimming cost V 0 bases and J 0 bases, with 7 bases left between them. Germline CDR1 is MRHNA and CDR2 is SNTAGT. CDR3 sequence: CASSDSGRSTDTQYF. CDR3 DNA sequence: TGTGCCAGCAGTGACTCTGGTAGGAGCACAGATACGCAGTATTTT.

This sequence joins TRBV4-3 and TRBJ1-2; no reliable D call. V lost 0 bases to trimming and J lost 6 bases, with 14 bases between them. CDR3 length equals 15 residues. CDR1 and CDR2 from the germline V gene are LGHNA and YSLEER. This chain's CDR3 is CASSQDLNVVDGYTF. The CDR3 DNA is TGCGCCAGCAGCCAAGATTTAAACGTGGTGGATGGCTACACCTTC.

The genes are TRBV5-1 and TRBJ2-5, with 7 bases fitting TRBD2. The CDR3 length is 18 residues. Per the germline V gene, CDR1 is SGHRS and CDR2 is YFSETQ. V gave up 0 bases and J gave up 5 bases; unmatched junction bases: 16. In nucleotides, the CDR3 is TGCGCCAGCAGCTTGGAGCGGGGTCTGGGACGGAAAATGGAGACCCAGTACTTC. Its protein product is CASSLERGLGRKMETQYF.

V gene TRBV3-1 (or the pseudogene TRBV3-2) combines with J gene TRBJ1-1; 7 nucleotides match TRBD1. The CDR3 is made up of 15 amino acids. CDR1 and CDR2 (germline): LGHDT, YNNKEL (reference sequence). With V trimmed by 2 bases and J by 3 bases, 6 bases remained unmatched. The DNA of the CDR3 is TGTGCCAGCAGCCAATACGGGACAGCGTACACTGAAGCTTTCTTT. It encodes CASSQYGTAYTEAFF.

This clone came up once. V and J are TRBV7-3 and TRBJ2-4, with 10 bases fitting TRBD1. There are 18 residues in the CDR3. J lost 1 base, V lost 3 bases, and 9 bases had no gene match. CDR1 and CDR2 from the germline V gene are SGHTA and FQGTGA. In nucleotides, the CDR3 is TGTGCCAGCAGCTTCGGGACAGGGGAGGTTCCCGCCAAAAACATTCAGTACTTC. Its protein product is CASSFGTGEVPAKNIQYF.

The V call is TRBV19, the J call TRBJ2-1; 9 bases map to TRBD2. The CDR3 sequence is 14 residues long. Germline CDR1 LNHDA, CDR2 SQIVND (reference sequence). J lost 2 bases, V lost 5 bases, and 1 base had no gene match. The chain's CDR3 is CASSAGGTYNEQFF. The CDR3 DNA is TGTGCCAGTAGTGCGGGGGGGACCTACAATGAGCAGTTCTTC.

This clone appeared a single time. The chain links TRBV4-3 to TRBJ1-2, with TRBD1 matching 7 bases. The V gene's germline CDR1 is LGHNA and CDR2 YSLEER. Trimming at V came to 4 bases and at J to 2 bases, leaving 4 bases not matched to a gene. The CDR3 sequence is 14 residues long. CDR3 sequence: CASSRDRVNYGYTF. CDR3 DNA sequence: TGCGCCAGCAGCCGAGACAGGGTGAACTATGGCTACACCTTC.

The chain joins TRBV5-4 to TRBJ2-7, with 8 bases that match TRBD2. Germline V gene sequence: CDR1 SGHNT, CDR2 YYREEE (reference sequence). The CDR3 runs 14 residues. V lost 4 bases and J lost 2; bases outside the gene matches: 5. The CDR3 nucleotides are TGTGCCAGCAGCCCGGGGGGGCGGCCCTACGAGCAGTACTTC. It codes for CASSPGGRPYEQYF.

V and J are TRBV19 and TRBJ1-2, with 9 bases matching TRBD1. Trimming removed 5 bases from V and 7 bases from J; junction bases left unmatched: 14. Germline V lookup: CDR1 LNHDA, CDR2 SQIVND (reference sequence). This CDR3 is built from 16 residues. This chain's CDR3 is CASSYILTGGLGGYTF. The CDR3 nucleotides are TGTGCCAGTAGTTACATTTTGACAGGGGGTCTCGGTGGCTACACCTTC.

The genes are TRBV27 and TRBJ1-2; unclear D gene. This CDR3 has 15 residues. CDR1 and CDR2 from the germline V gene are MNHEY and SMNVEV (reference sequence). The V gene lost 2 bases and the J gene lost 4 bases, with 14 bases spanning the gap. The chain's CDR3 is CASSLTEDLGYGYTF. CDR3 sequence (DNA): TGTGCCAGCAGTTTAACGGAGGACCTAGGCTATGGCTACACCTTC.

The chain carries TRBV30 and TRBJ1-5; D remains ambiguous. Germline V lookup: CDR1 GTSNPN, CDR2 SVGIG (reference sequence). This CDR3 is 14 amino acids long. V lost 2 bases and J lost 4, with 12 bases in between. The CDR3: CAWSPLDLNQPQHF. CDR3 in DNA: TGTGCCTGGAGTCCTTTAGACTTGAATCAGCCCCAGCATTTT.

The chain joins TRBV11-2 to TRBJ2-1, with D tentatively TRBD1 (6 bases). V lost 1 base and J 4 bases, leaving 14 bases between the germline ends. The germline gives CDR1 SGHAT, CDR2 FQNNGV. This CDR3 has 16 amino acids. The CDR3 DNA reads TGTGCCAGCAGCTTAGCCACCGGGACACATTACAATGAGCAGTTCTTC. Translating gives CASSLATGTHYNEQFF. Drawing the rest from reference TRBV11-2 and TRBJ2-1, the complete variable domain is EAGVAQSPRYKIIEKRQSVAFWCNPISGHATLYWYQQILGQGPKLLIQFQNNGVVDDSQLPKDRFSAERLKGVDSTLKIQPAKLEDSAVYLCASSLATGTHYNEQFFGPGTRLTVL.

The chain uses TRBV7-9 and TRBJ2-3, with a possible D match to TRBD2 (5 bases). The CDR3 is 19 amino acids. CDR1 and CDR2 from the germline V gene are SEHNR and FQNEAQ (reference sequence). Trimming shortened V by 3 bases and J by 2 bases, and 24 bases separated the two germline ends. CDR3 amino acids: CASSFPSYTERLPTDTQYF. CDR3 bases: TGTGCCAGCAGCTTCCCGTCCTATACTGAGCGGTTACCCACAGATACGCAGTATTTT.

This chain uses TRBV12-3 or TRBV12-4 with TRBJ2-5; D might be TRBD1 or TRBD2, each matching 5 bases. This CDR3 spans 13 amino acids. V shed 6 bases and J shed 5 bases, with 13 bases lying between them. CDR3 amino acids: CASSLGVGETQYF. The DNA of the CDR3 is TGTGCCAGCAGCCTGGGGGTCGGGGAGACCCAGTACTTC.